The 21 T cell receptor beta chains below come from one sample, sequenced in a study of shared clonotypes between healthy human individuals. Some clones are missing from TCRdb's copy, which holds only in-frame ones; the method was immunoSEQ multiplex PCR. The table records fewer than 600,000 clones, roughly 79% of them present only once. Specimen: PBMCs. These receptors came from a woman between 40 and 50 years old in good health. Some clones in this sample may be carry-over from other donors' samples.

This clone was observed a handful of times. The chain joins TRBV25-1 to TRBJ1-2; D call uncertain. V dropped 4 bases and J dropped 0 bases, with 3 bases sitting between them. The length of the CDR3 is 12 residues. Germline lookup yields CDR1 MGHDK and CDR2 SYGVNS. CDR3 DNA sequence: TGTGCCAGCAGTGGGACTAACTATGGCTACACCTTC. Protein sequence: CASSGTNYGYTF.

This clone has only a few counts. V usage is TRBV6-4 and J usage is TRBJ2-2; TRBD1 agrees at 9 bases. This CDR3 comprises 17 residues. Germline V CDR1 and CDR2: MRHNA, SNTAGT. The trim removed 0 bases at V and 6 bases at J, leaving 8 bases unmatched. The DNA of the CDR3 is TGTGCCAGCAGTGACTCGGCGGGGACAGGGTCATCCGGGGAGCTGTTTTTT. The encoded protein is CASSDSAGTGSSGELFF.

The CDR3: CASSVGDRGSYEQYF. CDR3 nucleotides: TGTGCCAGCAGCGTAGGGGACAGAGGCTCCTACGAGCAGTACTTC. The V call is TRBV5-4, the J call TRBJ2-7; 7 positions agree with TRBD1. The ends lost 4 bases at V and 0 bases at J; junction bases unmatched: 7. Germline CDR1 SGHNT, CDR2 YYREEE (reference sequence). The CDR3 has 15 residues.

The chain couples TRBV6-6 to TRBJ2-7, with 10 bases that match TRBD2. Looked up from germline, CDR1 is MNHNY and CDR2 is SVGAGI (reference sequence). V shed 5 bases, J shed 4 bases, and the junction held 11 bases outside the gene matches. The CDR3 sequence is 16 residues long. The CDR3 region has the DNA TGTGCCAGCAGTCCCGTAGGGGGACTAGCGAGTTACGAGCAGTACTTC. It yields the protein CASSPVGGLASYEQYF.

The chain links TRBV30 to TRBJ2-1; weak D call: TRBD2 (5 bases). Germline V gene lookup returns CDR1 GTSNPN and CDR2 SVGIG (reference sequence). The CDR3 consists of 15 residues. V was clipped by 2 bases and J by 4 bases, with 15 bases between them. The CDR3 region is CAWSSNGGRYNEQFF. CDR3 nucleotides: TGTGCCTGGAGTAGTAACGGAGGTAGGTACAATGAGCAGTTCTTC. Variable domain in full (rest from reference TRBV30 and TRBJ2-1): SQTIHQWPATLVQPVGSPLSLECTVEGTSNPNLYWYRQAAGRGLQLLFYSVGIGQISSEVPQNLSASRPQDRQFILSSKKLLLSDSGFYLCAWSSNGGRYNEQFFGPGTRLTVL.

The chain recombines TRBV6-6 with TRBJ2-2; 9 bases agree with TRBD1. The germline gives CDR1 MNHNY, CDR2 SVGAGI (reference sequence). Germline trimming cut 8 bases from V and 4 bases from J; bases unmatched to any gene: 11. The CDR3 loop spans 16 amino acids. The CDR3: CASDPQDRGGTGELFF. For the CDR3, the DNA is TGTGCCAGCGACCCCCAGGACAGGGGCGGCACCGGGGAGCTGTTTTTT.

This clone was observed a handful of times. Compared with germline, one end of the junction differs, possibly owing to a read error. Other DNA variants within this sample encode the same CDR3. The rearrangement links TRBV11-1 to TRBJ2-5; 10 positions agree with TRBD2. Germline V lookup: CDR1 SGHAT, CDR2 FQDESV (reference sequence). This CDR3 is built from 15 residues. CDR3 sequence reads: CASSATSGTFETQYF. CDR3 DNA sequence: TGTGCTAGCAGCGCCACTAGCGGGACGTTTGAGACCCAGTACTTC.

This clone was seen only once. The DNA for the CDR3 is TGTGCCAGCAGCTTAGGACAGGGAGCGGGTGGCTACACCTTC. Protein: CASSLGQGAGGYTF. The V gene is TRBV7-9, the J gene TRBJ1-2; the match to TRBD1 covers 7 bases. The J segment lost 7 bases and the V segment lost 1 base, leaving 6 bases of the junction unmatched. CDR1 and CDR2 (germline): SEHNR, FQNEAQ (reference sequence). The CDR3 length is 14 residues.

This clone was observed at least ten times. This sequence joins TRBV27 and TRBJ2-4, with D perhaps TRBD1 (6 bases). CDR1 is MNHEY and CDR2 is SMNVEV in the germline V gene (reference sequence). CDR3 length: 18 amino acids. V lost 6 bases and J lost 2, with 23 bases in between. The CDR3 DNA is TGTGCCAGCAGAGTCCCCATCCGGCTAGGGGGAACCAAAAACATTCAGTACTTC. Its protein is CASRVPIRLGGTKNIQYF.

The CDR3, as DNA: TGTGCCAGCAGCTTAGCGGGACTAAAGTCCTACAATGAGCAGTTCTTC. Protein: CASSLAGLKSYNEQFF. The chain links TRBV7-9 to TRBJ2-1; 7 nucleotides align to TRBD2. The CDR3 runs 16 residues. V trimming: 0 bases; J trimming: 1 base; junction bases outside the gene matches: 3. Germline V gives CDR1 SEHNR, CDR2 FQNEAQ (reference sequence).

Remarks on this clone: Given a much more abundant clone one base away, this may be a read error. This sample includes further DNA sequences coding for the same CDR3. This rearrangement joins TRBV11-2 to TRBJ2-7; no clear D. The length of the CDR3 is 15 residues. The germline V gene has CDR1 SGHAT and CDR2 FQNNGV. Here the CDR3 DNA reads TGTGCCAGCAGCTTAATATCTGGTTTATCCTACGAGCAGTACTTT. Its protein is CASSLISGLSYEQYF. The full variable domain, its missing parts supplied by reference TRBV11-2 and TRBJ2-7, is EAGVAQSPRYKIIEKRQSVAFWCNPISGHATLYWYQQILGQGPKLLIQFQNNGVVDDSQLPKDRFSAERLKGVDSTLKIQPAKLEDSAVYLCASSLISGLSYEQYFGPGTRLTVT.

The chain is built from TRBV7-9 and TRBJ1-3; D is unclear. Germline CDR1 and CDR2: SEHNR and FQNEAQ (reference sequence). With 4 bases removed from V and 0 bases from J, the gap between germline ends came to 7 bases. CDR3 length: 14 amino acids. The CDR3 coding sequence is TGTGCCAGCAGCTCCGGGAGCTCTGGAAACACCATATATTTT. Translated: CASSSGSSGNTIYF.

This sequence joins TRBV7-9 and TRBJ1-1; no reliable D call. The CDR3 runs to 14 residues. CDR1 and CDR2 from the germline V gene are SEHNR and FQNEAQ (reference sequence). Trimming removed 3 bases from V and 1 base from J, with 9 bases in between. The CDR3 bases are TGTGCCAGCAGCTTCGGCAGTGCGAACACTGAAGCTTTCTTT. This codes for CASSFGSANTEAFF.

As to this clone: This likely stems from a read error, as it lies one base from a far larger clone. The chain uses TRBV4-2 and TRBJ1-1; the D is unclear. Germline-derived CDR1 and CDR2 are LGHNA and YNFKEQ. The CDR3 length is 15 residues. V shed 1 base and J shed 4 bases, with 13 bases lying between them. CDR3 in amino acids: CASSQVGSHPTEAFF. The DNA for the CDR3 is TGTGCCAGCAGCCAAGTGGGCAGTCACCCCACTGAAGCTTTCTTT.

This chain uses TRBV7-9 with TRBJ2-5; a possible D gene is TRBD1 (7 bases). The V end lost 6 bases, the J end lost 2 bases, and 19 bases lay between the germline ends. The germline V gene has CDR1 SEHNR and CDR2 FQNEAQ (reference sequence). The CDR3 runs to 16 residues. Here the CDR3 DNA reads TGTGCCAGCAGAAAGACCCGGGCAGGGGGGCAAGAGACCCAGTACTTC. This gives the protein CASRKTRAGGQETQYF. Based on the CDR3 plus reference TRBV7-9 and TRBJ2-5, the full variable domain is DTGVSQNPRHKITKRGQNVTFRCDPISEHNRLYWYRQTLGQGPEFLTYFQNEAQLEKSRLLSDRFSAERPKGSFSTLEIQRTEQGDSAMYLCASRKTRAGGQETQYFGPGTRLLVL.

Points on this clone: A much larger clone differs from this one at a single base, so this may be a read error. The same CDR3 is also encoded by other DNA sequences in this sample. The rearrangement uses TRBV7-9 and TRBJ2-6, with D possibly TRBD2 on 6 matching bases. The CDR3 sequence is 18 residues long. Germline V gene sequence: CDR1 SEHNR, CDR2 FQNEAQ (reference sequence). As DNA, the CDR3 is TGTGCCGCGGGGTCACGGGTTGCGGAGTCCCCCGGGGCCAACGTCCTGACCTTC. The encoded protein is CAAGSRVAESPGANVLTF.

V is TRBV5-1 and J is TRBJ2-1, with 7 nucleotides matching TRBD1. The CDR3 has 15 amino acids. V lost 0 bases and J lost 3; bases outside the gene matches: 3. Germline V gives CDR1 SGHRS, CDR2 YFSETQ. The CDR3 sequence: CASSLGRDSYNEQFF. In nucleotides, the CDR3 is TGCGCCAGCAGCTTGGGTCGGGACAGCTACAATGAGCAGTTCTTC.

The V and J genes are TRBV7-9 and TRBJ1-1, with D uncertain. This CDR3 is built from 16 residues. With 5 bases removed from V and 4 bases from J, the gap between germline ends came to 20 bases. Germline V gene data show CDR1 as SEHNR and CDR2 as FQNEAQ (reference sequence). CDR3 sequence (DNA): TGTGCCAGCAGCCCACGGGCCCGTGTGCAGTTCACTGAAGCTTTCTTT. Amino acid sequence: CASSPRARVQFTEAFF.

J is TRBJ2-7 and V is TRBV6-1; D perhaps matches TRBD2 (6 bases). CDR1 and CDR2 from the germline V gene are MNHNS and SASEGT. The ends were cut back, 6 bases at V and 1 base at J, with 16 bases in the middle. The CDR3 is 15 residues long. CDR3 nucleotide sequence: TGTGCCAGCAGCCGAGGCGGGACGGTGTCCTACGAGCAGTACTTC. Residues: CASSRGGTVSYEQYF.

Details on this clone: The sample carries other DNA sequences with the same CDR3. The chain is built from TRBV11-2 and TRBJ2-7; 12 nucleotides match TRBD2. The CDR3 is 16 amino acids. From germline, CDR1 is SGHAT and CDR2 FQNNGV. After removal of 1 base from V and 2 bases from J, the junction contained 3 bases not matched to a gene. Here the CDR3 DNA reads TGTGCCAGCAGCTTAGGACTAGCGGGGGACACCTACGAGCAGTACTTC. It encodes CASSLGLAGDTYEQYF.

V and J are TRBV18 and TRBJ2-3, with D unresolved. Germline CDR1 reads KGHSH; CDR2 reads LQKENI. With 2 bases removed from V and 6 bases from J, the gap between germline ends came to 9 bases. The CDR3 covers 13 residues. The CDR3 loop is CASSPIRADTQYF. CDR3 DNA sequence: TGTGCCAGCTCACCAATCCGCGCGGATACGCAGTATTTT.